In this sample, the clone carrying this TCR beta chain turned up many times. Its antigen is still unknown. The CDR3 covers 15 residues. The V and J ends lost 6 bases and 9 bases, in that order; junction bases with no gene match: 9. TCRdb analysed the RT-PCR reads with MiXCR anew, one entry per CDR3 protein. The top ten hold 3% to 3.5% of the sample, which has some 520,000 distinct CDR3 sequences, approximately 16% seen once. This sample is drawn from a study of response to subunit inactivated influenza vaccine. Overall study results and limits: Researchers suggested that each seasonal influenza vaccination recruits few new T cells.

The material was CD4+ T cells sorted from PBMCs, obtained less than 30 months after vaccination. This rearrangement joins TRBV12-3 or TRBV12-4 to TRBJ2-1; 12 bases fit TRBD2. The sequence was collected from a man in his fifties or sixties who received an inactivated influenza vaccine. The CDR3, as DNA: TGTGCCAGCAGCCCACTAGCGGGGGGATTGGGTGAGCAGTTCTTC. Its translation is CASSPLAGGLGEQFF.